This T cell receptor beta chain was sequenced during a study of tumor-infiltrating lymphocytes in primary liver carcinoma. CDR1 and CDR2 from the germline V gene are SGHAT and FQNNGV. CDR3 length: 16 residues. V shed 5 bases and J shed 5 bases, with 22 bases lying between them. Co-extraction of RNA and DNA was performed on about 20-33 mg of unsorted bulk tissue. Production of TCR beta cDNA used around 500 ng total RNA together with a constant-region primer. Three nested multiplex PCR rounds of slightly modified ARM-PCR generated TCR beta libraries. Forward primers for TRBV1-TRBV30 and a C-beta reverse primer served the first two PCR rounds, at approximately 10 cycles each. Using its own MiXCR run on the multiplex PCR reads, TCRdb lists one record per CDR3 protein. The sample contains about 78,000 distinct CDR3 sequences, about 64% of which appear only once. Overall study findings and caveats: Present in all five tumor regions were only about 7-25% of the top clones.

In regard to this clonotype: Its antigen is unknown.

The TCR sequence derives from a woman aged 55-70 years with primary liver carcinoma and hepatitis B virus infection. The sample comprised liver tumor tissue from sampling region 4. Described subset: tumor region T4, right-lateral pole. This chain connects TRBV11-2 to TRBJ2-7, with D possibly being TRBD1 (6 bases). The DNA of the CDR3 is TGTGCCAGCAGCGCTTTAGGGACAAGGGCCCACAACGAGCAGTACTTC. This encodes CASSALGTRAHNEQYF.